Listed here are 3 T cell receptor beta chains from one sample, sequenced in a study of post-analysis software for immune sequencing data. Findings and caveats of the study: Comparison of patients with controls showed five or six TRBV segments more frequent in patients, TRBV5-6, TRBV5-1 and TRBV20-1 among them.

These receptors' targets are unknown. Prepared TCR beta cDNA libraries contained unique molecular identifiers. TCRdb itself ran the PCR reads through MiXCR, one entry per CDR3 protein. The data show hundreds of thousands of distinct CDR3 sequences, around 60% seen once. The sample taken for sequencing was blood. These receptors originate from a girl aged 2 to 9 with multiple sclerosis.

This clonotype was seen a few times. The CDR3 here is CSVEEGQAGGAQHF. CDR3 in DNA: TGCAGCGTTGAAGAAGGACAGGCCGGTGGGGCCCAGCATTTT. The genes are TRBV29-1 and TRBJ1-5; 7 bases line up with TRBD1. CDR1 SQVTM and CDR2 ANQGSEA come from the germline V gene. Trimming removed 0 bases from V and 11 bases from J; junction bases left unmatched: 10. CDR3 length: 14 amino acids. The variable domain in full, completed from reference TRBV29-1 and TRBJ1-5, reads SAVISQKPSRDICQRGTSLTIQCQVDSQVTMMFWYRQQPGQSLTLIATANQGSEATYESGFVIDKFPISRPNLTFSTLTVSNMSPEDSSIYLCSVEEGQAGGAQHFGDGTRLSIL.

The V and J genes are TRBV29-1 and TRBJ1-2, with D unresolved. Germline CDR1 is SQVTM and CDR2 is ANQGSEA. Trimming removed 4 bases from V and 3 bases from J, with 24 bases in between. The CDR3 is made up of 17 amino acids. The CDR3 bases are TGCAGCGTTGGGGCCCAAACGGGCAAGGGTCGCTACTATGGCTACACCTTC. Translation: CSVGAQTGKGRYYGYTF.

The chain is built from TRBV5-1 and TRBJ2-1; TRBD2 agrees at 12 bases. Germline trimming cut 0 bases from V and 12 bases from J; bases unmatched to any gene: 16. Germline V gene data show CDR1 as SGHRS and CDR2 as YFSETQ. This CDR3 region has 18 residues. For the CDR3, the DNA is TGCGCCAGCAGCTTGGTGAAGACTAGCGGGAGCATGGGCAGTGGGCAGTTCTTC. Protein product: CASSLVKTSGSMGSGQFF.